This T cell receptor beta chain emerged from a study of T cell repertoires in cytomegalovirus infection. On this clonotype itself: The antigen remains undetermined.

Study conclusions and caveats: There were carriers of CMV plus the relevant HLA, and cumulative public TCR beta family frequency identified them.

TCRdb used MiXCR to reprocess the reads, holding one entry per CDR3 protein. The sample records a few hundred thousand distinct CDR3 sequences, about 15% being singletons. CDR3 length equals 16 residues. V lost 3 bases, J lost 7 bases, and 19 bases lay in between. This TCR was recovered from a human donor in good health (CMV status not recorded). Some clones in this sample may be carry-over from other donors' samples. The chain links TRBV12-3 or TRBV12-4 to TRBJ2-1; D tentatively fits TRBD1 or TRBD2 (7 bases each). Sequencing was carried out using CD8+ T cells from PBMCs. CDR3 amino acids: CASSFGGQGVGNEQFF. The CDR3 nucleotides are TGTGCCAGCAGTTTCGGGGGGCAGGGGGTTGGGAATGAGCAGTTCTTC.